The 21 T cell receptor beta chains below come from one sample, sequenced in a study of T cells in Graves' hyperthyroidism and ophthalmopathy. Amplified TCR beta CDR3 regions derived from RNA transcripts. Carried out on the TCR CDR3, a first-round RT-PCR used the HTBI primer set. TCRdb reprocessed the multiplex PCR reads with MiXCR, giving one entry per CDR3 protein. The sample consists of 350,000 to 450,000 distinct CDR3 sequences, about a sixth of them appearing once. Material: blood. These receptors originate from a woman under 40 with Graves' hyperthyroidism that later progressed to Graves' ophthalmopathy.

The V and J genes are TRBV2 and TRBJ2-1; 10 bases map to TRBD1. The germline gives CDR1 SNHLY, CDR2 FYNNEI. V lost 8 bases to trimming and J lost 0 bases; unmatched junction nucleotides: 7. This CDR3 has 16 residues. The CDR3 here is CASRDRGISSYNEQFF. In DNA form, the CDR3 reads TGTGCCAGCCGGGACAGGGGCATATCCTCCTACAATGAGCAGTTCTTC.

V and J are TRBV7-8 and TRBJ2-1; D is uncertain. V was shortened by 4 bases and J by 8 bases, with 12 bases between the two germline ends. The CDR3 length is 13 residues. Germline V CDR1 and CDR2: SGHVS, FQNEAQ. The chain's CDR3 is CASSSALADEQFF. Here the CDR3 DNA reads TGTGCCAGCAGCTCGGCATTAGCAGATGAGCAGTTCTTC.

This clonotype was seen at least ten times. This chain's CDR3 is CASKRLAGGSYNEQFF. The CDR3 coding sequence is TGTGCCAGCAAAAGACTAGCGGGAGGCTCCTACAATGAGCAGTTCTTC. The chain employs TRBV27 and TRBJ2-1; 13 bases are shared with TRBD2. The V and J ends lost 7 bases and 0 bases, in that order; junction bases with no gene match: 3. The CDR3 is 16 residues long. Germline V CDR1 and CDR2: MNHEY, SMNVEV (reference sequence).

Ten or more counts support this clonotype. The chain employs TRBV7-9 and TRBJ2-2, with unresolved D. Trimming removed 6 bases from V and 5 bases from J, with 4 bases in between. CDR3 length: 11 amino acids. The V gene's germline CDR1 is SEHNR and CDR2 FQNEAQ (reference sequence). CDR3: CASRTTGELFF. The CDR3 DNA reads TGTGCCAGCAGAACTACCGGGGAGCTGTTTTTT. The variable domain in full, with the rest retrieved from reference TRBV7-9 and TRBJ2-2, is DTGVSQNPRHKITKRGQNVTFRCDPISEHNRLYWYRQTLGQGPEFLTYFQNEAQLEKSRLLSDRFSAERPKGSFSTLEIQRTEQGDSAMYLCASRTTGELFFGEGSRLTVL.

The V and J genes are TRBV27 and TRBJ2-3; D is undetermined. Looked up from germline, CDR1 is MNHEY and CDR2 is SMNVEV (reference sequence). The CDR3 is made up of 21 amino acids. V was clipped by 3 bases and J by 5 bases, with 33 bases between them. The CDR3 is CASSLFSIGWRTKASRDTQYF. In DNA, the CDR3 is TGTGCCAGCAGTTTGTTTTCTATCGGATGGCGGACGAAGGCCTCCAGAGATACGCAGTATTTT.

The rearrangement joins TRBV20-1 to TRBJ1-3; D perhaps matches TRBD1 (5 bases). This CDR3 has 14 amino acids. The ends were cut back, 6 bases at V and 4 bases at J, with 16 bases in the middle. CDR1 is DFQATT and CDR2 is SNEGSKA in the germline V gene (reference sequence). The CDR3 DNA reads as TGCAGTGCGACTACAGGAGCTGCCGGAAACACCATATATTTT. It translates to CSATTGAAGNTIYF.

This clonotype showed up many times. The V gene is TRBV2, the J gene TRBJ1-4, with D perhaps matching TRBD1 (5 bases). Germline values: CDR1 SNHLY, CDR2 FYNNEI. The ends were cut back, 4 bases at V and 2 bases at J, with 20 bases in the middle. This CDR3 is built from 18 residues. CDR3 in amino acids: CASSGDPVGWATNEKLFF. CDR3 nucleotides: TGTGCCAGCAGTGGGGACCCAGTGGGCTGGGCGACTAATGAAAAACTGTTTTTT.

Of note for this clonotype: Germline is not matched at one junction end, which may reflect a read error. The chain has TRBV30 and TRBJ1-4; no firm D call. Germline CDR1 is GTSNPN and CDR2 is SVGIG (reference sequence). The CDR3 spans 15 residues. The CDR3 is CVWSVFFKEHEKLFF. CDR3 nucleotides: TGTGTCTGGAGTGTATTTTTCAAGGAACATGAAAAACTGTTTTTT. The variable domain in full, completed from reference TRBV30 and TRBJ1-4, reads SQTIHQWPATLVQPVGSPLSLECTVEGTSNPNLYWYRQAAGRGLQLLFYSVGIGQISSEVPQNLSASRPQDRQFILSSKKLLLSDSGFYLCVWSVFFKEHEKLFFGSGTQLSVL.

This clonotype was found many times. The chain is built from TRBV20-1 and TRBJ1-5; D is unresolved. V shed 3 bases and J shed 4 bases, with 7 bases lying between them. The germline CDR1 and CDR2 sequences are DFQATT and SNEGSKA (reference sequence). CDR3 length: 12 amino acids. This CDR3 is CSASRQNQPQHF. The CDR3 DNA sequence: TGCAGTGCTAGTCGTCAGAATCAGCCCCAGCATTTT.

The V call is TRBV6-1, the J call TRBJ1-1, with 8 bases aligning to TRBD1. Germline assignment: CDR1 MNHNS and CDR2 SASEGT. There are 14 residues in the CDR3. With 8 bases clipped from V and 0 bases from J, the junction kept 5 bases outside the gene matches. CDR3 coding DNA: TGTGCCAGCGGAATGGGACAGGTGAACACTGAAGCTTTCTTT. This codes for CASGMGQVNTEAFF.

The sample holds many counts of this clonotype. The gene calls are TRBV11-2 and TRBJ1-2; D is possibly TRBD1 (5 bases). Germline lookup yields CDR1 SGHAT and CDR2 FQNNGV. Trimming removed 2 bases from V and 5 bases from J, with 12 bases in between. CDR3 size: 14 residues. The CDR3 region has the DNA TGTGCCAGCAGCTTACGGGACGGAAAGTATGGCTACACCTTC. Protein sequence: CASSLRDGKYGYTF.

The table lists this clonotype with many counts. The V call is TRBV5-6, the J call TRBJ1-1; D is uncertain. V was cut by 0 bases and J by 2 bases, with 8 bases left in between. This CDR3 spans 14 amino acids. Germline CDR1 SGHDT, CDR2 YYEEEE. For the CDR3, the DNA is TGTGCCAGCAGCTTGGCCGTCAGAAACACTGAAGCTTTCTTT. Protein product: CASSLAVRNTEAFF.

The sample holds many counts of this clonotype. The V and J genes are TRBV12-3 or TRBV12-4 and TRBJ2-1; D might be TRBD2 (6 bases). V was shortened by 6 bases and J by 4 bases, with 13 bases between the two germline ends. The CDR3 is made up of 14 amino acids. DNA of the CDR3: TGTGCCAGCAGGTTTAGCGGACATTACAATGAGCAGTTCTTC. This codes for CASRFSGHYNEQFF.

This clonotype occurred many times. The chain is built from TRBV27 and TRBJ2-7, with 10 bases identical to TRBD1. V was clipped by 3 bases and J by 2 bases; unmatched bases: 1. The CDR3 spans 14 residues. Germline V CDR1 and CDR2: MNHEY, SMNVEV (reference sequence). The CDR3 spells CASSFGTGAYEQYF. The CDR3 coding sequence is TGTGCCAGCAGTTTCGGGACAGGGGCCTACGAGCAGTACTTC.

CDR3 sequence reads: CSVGGLAGDSSTDTQYF. CDR3 in DNA: TGCAGCGTTGGAGGACTAGCGGGGGACTCTAGCACAGATACGCAGTATTTT. The gene calls are TRBV29-1 and TRBJ2-3; 13 bases match TRBD2. In germline, CDR1 is SQVTM, CDR2 ANQGSEA. The CDR3 has 17 amino acids. The V gene end was trimmed by 4 bases and the J gene end by 0 bases; junction bases not matched to a gene: 7.

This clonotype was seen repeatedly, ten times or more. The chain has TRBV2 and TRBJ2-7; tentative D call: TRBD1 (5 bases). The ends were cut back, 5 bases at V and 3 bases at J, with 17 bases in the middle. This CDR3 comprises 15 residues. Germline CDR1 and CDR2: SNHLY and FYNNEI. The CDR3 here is CASSRSRQRNYEQYF. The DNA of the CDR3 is TGTGCCAGCAGTCGGTCTAGACAGCGAAACTACGAGCAGTACTTC.

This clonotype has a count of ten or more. Written as DNA, the CDR3 is TGCGCCAGCAGCTACAGCCCGTCCGGGTCCTTCCCCACTGAAGCTTTCTTT. Amino acids: CASSYSPSGSFPTEAFF. The chain recombines TRBV5-1 with TRBJ1-1; D uncertain. Germline CDR1 is SGHRS and CDR2 is YFSETQ. CDR3 size: 17 residues. Trimming cost V 3 bases and J 4 bases, with 22 bases left between them.

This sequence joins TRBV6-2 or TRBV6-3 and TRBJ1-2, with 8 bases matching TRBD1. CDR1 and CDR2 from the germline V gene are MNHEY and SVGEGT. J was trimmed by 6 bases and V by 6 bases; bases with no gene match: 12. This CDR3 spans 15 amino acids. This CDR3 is CASSSLGQGRHGYTF. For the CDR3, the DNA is TGTGCCAGCAGCTCACTAGGACAGGGACGGCATGGCTACACCTTC.

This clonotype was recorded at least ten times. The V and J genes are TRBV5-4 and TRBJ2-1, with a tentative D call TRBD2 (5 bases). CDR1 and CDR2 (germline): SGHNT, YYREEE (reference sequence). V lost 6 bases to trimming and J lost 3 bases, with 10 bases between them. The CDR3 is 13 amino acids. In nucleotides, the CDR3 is TGTGCCAGCATGGGAGACAACTACAATGAGCAGTTCTTC. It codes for CASMGDNYNEQFF. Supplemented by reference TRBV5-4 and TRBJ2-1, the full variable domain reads ETGVTQSPTHLIKTRGQQVTLRCSSQSGHNTVSWYQQALGQGPQFIFQYYREEENGRGNFPPRFSGLQFPNYSSELNVNALELDDSALYLCASMGDNYNEQFFGPGTRLTVL.

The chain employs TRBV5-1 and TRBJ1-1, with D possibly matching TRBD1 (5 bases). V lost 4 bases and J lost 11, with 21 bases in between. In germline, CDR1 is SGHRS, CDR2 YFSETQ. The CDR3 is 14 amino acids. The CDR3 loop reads CASSPHGGGGRAFF. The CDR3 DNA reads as TGCGCCAGCAGCCCCCATGGCGGGGGGGGGAGGGCTTTCTTT.

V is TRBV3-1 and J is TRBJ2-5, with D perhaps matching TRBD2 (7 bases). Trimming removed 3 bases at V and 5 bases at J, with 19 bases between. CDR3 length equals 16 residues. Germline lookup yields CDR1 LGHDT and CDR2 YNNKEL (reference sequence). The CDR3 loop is CASSHWGREHGETQYF. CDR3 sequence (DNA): TGTGCCAGCAGCCACTGGGGGCGGGAGCATGGTGAGACCCAGTACTTC.